The 22 T cell receptor beta chains reported below all come from one sample, sequenced in a study of T cells in Graves' hyperthyroidism and ophthalmopathy. Authors of the study amplified TCR beta CDR3 regions from RNA transcripts. HTBI primers were employed in a first-round RT-PCR of the TCR CDR3. TCRdb independently ran MiXCR on the multiplex PCR reads; one entry per CDR3 protein. Of some 300,000 distinct CDR3 sequences listed, approximately 19% are singletons. The sequencing input was blood. The receptors come from a man between 50 and 59 years old with Graves' ophthalmopathy.

There are many counts of this clonotype. CDR3 region: CASSLRGTSVDEQFF. CDR3 DNA sequence: TGTGCCAGCAGCTTAAGAGGGACTAGCGTCGATGAGCAGTTCTTC. The rearrangement links TRBV7-9 to TRBJ2-1; 10 bases fit TRBD2. V was clipped by 2 bases and J by 8 bases; unmatched bases: 6. The CDR3 runs to 15 residues. Per the germline V gene, CDR1 is SEHNR and CDR2 is FQNEAQ (reference sequence). Supplemented by reference TRBV7-9 and TRBJ2-1, the full variable domain reads DTGVSQNPRHKITKRGQNVTFRCDPISEHNRLYWYRQTLGQGPEFLTYFQNEAQLEKSRLLSDRFSAERPKGSFSTLEIQRTEQGDSAMYLCASSLRGTSVDEQFFGPGTRLTVL.

This clonotype came up many times. The CDR3 sequence is CSVELALNSYNEQFF. The CDR3 DNA reads TGCAGCGTTGAGCTAGCCCTAAACTCCTACAATGAGCAGTTCTTC. This chain uses TRBV29-1 with TRBJ2-1, with a possible D match to TRBD2 (5 bases). V dropped 3 bases and J dropped 0 bases, with 12 bases sitting between them. Germline assignment: CDR1 SQVTM and CDR2 ANQGSEA. The CDR3 spans 15 residues.

The chain joins TRBV28 to TRBJ2-7; 7 positions agree with TRBD2. V dropped 6 bases and J dropped 3; count of bases not matched to a gene: 14. Germline V gene lookup returns CDR1 MDHEN and CDR2 SYDVKM. There are 16 residues in the CDR3. CDR3 sequence: CASRTTGGRSYYEQYF. The DNA of the CDR3 is TGTGCCAGCAGAACGACGGGGGGTCGCTCCTACTACGAGCAGTACTTC.

This clonotype showed up just once. V is TRBV2 and J is TRBJ2-5; D may be TRBD2 (6 bases). V was trimmed by 6 bases and J by 8 bases, leaving 16 bases between them. CDR1 and CDR2 from the germline V gene are SNHLY and FYNNEI. This CDR3 region has 13 residues. The CDR3: CASRRDSQGTQYF. CDR3 nucleotide sequence: TGTGCCAGCAGGCGGGACTCCCAGGGAACCCAGTACTTC.

V usage is TRBV2 and J usage is TRBJ2-1, with D tentatively TRBD1 (5 bases). From germline, CDR1 is SNHLY and CDR2 FYNNEI. The ends were cut back, 3 bases at V and 2 bases at J, with 11 bases in the middle. This CDR3 region has 15 residues. CDR3 nucleotides: TGTGCCAGCAGTGACGAAGCAGGGACCTACAATGAGCAGTTCTTC. Amino acids: CASSDEAGTYNEQFF.

This clonotype was observed many times. This chain uses TRBV2 with TRBJ2-1, with 10 bases identical to TRBD2. The CDR3 has 15 amino acids. Germline V gene sequence: CDR1 SNHLY, CDR2 FYNNEI. Trimming at V came to 7 bases and at J to 6 bases, leaving 9 bases not matched to a gene. In DNA, the CDR3 is TGTGCCAGCATTGAGCGGGAGGGCCAATTCAATGAGCAGTTCTTC. This encodes CASIEREGQFNEQFF.

The chain joins TRBV20-1 to TRBJ1-2; 11 nucleotides match TRBD1. J lost 6 bases, V lost 0 bases, and 0 bases had no gene match. CDR1 and CDR2 (germline): DFQATT, SNEGSKA (reference sequence). This CDR3 contains 13 residues. The CDR3 DNA is TGCAGTGCTAGAGAGGACAGGGGGCATGGCTACACCTTC. Protein sequence: CSAREDRGHGYTF.

The rearrangement joins TRBV7-3 to TRBJ1-1, with unresolved D. The CDR3 loop spans 14 amino acids. The V gene lost 5 bases and the J gene lost 1 base, with 11 bases spanning the gap. Per germline, CDR1 SGHTA and CDR2 FQGTGA. The CDR3 nucleotides are TGTGCCAGCAGCACCTCTCCGGGGAACACTGAAGCTTTCTTT. This codes for CASSTSPGNTEAFF.

This clonotype has a handful of counts. This chain joins TRBV19 and TRBJ2-2; no definite D call. Germline CDR1 LNHDA, CDR2 SQIVND (reference sequence). The CDR3 runs to 16 residues. V lost 1 base, J lost 1 base, and 10 bases lay in between. CDR3 coding DNA: TGTGCCAGTAGTATAGTGGCAGGTCGGAACACCGGGGAGCTGTTTTTT. Protein product: CASSIVAGRNTGELFF. The full variable domain, with the rest looked up from reference TRBV19 and TRBJ2-2, is DGGITQSPKYLFRKEGQNVTLSCEQNLNHDAMYWYRQDPGQGLRLIYYSQIVNDFQKGDIAEGYSVSREKKESFPLTVTSAQKNPTAFYLCASSIVAGRNTGELFFGEGSRLTVL.

This chain links TRBV5-1 with TRBJ2-1; D is uncertain. Germline loops: CDR1 SGHRS, CDR2 YFSETQ. This CDR3 contains 16 residues. Trimming left V 1 base short and J 0 bases short, with 11 bases between. This CDR3 is CASSLPDLSSYNEQFF. The CDR3 bases are TGCGCCAGCAGCTTGCCGGACCTATCCTCCTACAATGAGCAGTTCTTC.

The chain combines TRBV27 with TRBJ2-5; no definite D call. The V end lost 2 bases, the J end lost 2 bases, and 6 bases lay between the germline ends. CDR3 length equals 13 residues. Germline V gene data show CDR1 as MNHEY and CDR2 as SMNVEV (reference sequence). The CDR3 here is CASSLREQETQYF. The DNA of the CDR3 is TGTGCCAGCAGTTTAAGGGAACAAGAGACCCAGTACTTC.

V and J are TRBV28 and TRBJ2-1; the match to TRBD2 covers 8 bases. Per the germline V gene, CDR1 is MDHEN and CDR2 is SYDVKM. Losses at the gene ends were 2 bases for V and 8 bases for J; bases not matched to a gene: 8. The CDR3 covers 15 residues. CDR3 sequence (DNA): TGTGCCAGCAGTTTAGACCGGGAGGGCCGGTATGAGCAGTTCTTC. Amino acid sequence: CASSLDREGRYEQFF.

This clonotype was counted once. Being one base from a much bigger clone, this may be a read error. The chain combines TRBV30 with TRBJ2-1; D assignment may be TRBD1 or TRBD2 (5 bases each). This CDR3 has 18 residues. Trimming removed 4 bases at V and 2 bases at J, with 24 bases between. Germline CDR1 is GTSNPN and CDR2 is SVGIG (reference sequence). The CDR3 nucleotides are TGTGCCTGGACCCGTACCCCCTCCGTCTTGGGACCCTACAATGAGCAGTTCTTC. This encodes CAWTRTPSVLGPYNEQFF. Full variable domain (missing parts from reference TRBV30 and TRBJ2-1): SQTIHQWPATLVQPVGSPLSLECTVEGTSNPNLYWYRQAAGRGLQLLFYSVGIGQISSEVPQNLSASRPQDRQFILSSKKLLLSDSGFYLCAWTRTPSVLGPYNEQFFGPGTRLTVL.

The V and J genes are TRBV7-8 and TRBJ1-5; D unresolved. Trimming cost V 0 bases and J 2 bases, with 14 bases left between them. CDR1 SGHVS and CDR2 FQNEAQ come from the germline V gene. The length of the CDR3 is 17 residues. DNA of the CDR3: TGTGCCAGCAGCTTAGCGTATAGGGAATCCGGCAATCAGCCCCAGCATTTT. This sequence encodes CASSLAYRESGNQPQHF.

The chain couples TRBV6-1 to TRBJ2-7; D is perhaps TRBD1 or TRBD2 (5 bases each). Germline V gene data show CDR1 as MNHNS and CDR2 as SASEGT. The V gene lost 9 bases and the J gene lost 4 bases, with 13 bases spanning the gap. The CDR3 runs to 12 residues. DNA for the CDR3: TGTGCCAGAGGGGCGGGCAGATACGAGCAGTACTTC. Amino acids: CARGAGRYEQYF.

The gene calls are TRBV6-1 and TRBJ1-2; tentatively, D is TRBD1 (6 bases). With 2 bases removed from V and 8 bases from J, the gap between germline ends came to 12 bases. The CDR3 runs to 13 residues. Germline loops: CDR1 MNHNS, CDR2 SASEGT. The CDR3 DNA sequence: TGTGCCAGCAGTGAACAGGGGTCTAGAGGCTACACCTTC. Its protein product is CASSEQGSRGYTF.

This clonotype showed up just once. The chain recombines TRBV29-1 with TRBJ1-5; maybe TRBD1 (5 bases). V lost 4 bases, J lost 6 bases, and 19 bases lay in between. The V gene's germline CDR1 is SQVTM and CDR2 ANQGSEA. The CDR3 sequence is 15 residues long. CDR3 in DNA: TGCAGCGTTGTCCGCGGGACGGGGGGAGGTCAGCCCCAGCATTTT. Translation gives CSVVRGTGGGQPQHF.

This clonotype has more than one count but fewer than ten. The chain links TRBV6-1 to TRBJ2-5, with 15 bases that match TRBD2. J was trimmed by 5 bases and V by 10 bases; bases with no gene match: 17. The V gene's germline CDR1 is MNHNS and CDR2 SASEGT. CDR3 length: 18 residues. CDR3 DNA: TGTGCCATTACAGGGACTAGCGGGAGGCCCACTTTAGGGGAGACCCAGTACTTC. It specifies CAITGTSGRPTLGETQYF.

This clonotype was observed a handful of times. The chain combines TRBV20-1 with TRBJ2-7; D remains unclear. CDR3 length: 13 residues. CDR1 and CDR2 (germline): DFQATT, SNEGSKA (reference sequence). With 8 bases removed from V and 0 bases from J, the gap between germline ends came to 14 bases. The CDR3 coding sequence is TGCAGTACCCCGCACTGGGCCTCCTACGAGCAGTACTTC. Translated: CSTPHWASYEQYF.

This chain uses TRBV25-1 with TRBJ2-5, with D perhaps TRBD1 (5 bases). V was cut by 1 base and J by 4 bases, with 13 bases left in between. The CDR3 has 15 residues. In germline, CDR1 is MGHDK, CDR2 SYGVNS. CDR3 sequence (DNA): TGTGCCAGCAGTGAATTGGTCAGGGTAGGAGAGACCCAGTACTTC. Translated: CASSELVRVGETQYF.

This clonotype occurred many times. The chain uses TRBV11-2 and TRBJ2-2, with no clear D. The CDR3 consists of 15 residues. The V gene lost 5 bases and the J gene lost 5 bases, with 15 bases spanning the gap. Germline assignment: CDR1 SGHAT and CDR2 FQNNGV. CDR3 sequence: CASSTHPVKTGELFF. The CDR3 DNA is TGTGCCAGCAGCACTCACCCAGTAAAAACCGGGGAGCTGTTTTTT.

This clonotype was picked up a small number of times. This chain links TRBV20-1 with TRBJ1-4; 9 positions match TRBD1. The V gene's germline CDR1 is DFQATT and CDR2 SNEGSKA (reference sequence). The CDR3 spans 15 residues. V lost 2 bases and J lost 6; bases outside the gene matches: 7. CDR3 sequence (DNA): TGCAGTGCTAGACCTATTGGACAGGGGTATGAAAAACTGTTTTTT. Translation gives CSARPIGQGYEKLFF.